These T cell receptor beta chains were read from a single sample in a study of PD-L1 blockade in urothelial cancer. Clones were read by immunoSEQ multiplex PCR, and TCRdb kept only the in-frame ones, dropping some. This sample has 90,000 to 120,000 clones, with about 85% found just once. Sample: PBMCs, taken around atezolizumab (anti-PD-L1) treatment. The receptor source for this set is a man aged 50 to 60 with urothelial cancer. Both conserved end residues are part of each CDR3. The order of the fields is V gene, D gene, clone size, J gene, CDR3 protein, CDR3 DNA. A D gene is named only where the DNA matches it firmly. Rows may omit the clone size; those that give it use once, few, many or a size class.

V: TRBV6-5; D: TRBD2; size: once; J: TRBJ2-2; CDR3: CASIAGDPVTGELFF; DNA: TGTGCCAGCATCGCGGGGGACCCAGTCACCGGGGAGCTGTTTTTT
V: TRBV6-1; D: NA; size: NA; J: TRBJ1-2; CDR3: CASSQEVYGYTF; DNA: TGTGCCAGCAGCCAGGAAGTCTATGGCTACACCTTC
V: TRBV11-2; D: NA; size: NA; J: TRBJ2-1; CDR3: CASSLDRGTNEQFF; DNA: TGTGCCAGCAGCTTAGATCGCGGGACCAATGAGCAGTTCTTC
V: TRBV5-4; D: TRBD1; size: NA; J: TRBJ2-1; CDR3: CASSLGQGRSYNEQFF; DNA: TGTGCCAGCAGCCTGGGACAGGGACGCTCCTACAATGAGCAGTTCTTC
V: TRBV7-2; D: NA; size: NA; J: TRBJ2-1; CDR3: CASSVTGNEQFF; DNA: TGTGCCAGCAGCGTTACAGGGAATGAGCAGTTCTTC
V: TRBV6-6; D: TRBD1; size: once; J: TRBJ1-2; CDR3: CASSYSTGGGYTF; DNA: TGTGCCAGCAGTTACAGCACAGGGGGGGGCTACACCTTC
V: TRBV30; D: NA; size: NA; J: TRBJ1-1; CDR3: CAWSVALGNTEAFF; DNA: TGTGCCTGGAGTGTAGCTCTCGGGAACACTGAAGCTTTCTTT
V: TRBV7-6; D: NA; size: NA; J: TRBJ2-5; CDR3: CASSFNSLKTQYF; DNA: TGTGCCAGCAGCTTTAATTCCTTAAAGACCCAGTACTTC
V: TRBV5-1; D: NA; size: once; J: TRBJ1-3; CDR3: CASSLGASGNTIYF; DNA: TGCGCCAGCAGCTTGGGCGCATCTGGAAACACCATATATTTT
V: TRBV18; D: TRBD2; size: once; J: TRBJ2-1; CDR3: CASSPLGLAGGNEQFF; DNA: TGTGCCAGCTCACCTCTTGGACTAGCGGGAGGCAATGAGCAGTTCTTC
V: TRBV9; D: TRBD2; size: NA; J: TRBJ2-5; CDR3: CASSAPGVAGAGETQYF; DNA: TGTGCCAGCAGCGCGCCGGGAGTAGCGGGGGCGGGGGAGACCCAGTACTTC
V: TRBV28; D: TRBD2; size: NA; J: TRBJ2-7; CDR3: CASSGGVVGYEQYF; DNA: TGTGCCAGCTCTGGGGGGGTGGTAGGCTACGAGCAGTACTTC
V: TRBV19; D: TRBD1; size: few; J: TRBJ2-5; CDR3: CASSSRTGGETQYF; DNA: TGTGCCAGTAGTTCCCGGACAGGGGGGGAGACCCAGTACTTC
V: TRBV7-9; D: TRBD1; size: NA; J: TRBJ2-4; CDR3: CASSSGTAHLAKNIQYF; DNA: TGTGCCAGCAGCTCCGGGACAGCCCATCTAGCCAAAAACATTCAGTACTTC
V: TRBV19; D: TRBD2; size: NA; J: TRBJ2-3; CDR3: CASSIPGGPTDTQYF; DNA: TGTGCCAGTAGTATACCGGGGGGACCCACAGATACGCAGTATTTT
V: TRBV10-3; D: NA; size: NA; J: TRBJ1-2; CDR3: CAISDRGSGYTF; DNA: TGTGCCATCAGTGATAGGGGTAGTGGCTACACCTTC
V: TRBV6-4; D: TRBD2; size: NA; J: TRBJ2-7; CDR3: CASSEQAGGSYEQYF; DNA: TGTGCCAGCAGTGAGCAAGCGGGAGGCTCCTACGAGCAGTACTTC
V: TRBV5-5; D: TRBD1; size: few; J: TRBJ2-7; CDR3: CASSLGQGVDEQYF; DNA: TGTGCCAGCAGCTTGGGACAGGGGGTCGACGAGCAGTACTTC
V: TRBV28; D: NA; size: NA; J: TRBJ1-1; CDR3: CASSFNGVKDRAEAFF; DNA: TGTGCCAGCAGTTTTAACGGGGTAAAGGATAGGGCTGAAGCTTTCTTT
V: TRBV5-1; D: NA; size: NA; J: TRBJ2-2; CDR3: CASSLVGQSNTGELFF; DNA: TGCGCCAGCAGCTTGGTTGGACAGTCAAACACCGGGGAGCTGTTTTTT
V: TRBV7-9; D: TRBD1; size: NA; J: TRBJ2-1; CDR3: CASSRDRVQRRRIEQFF; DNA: TGTGCCAGCAGCCGCGACAGGGTACAGCGGAGGCGGATTGAGCAGTTCTTC
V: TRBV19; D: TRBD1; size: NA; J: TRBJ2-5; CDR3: CASSSGQGTETQYF; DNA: TGTGCCAGTAGTTCGGGACAGGGGACAGAGACCCAGTACTTC
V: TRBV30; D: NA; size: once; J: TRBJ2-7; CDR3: CAWRPETGALGEQYF; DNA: TGTGCCTGGAGGCCCGAGACGGGAGCTTTGGGGGAGCAGTACTTC
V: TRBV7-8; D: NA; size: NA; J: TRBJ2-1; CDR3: CASSPELARRFF; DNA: TGTGCCAGCAGCCCCGAACTAGCACGTCGGTTCTTC
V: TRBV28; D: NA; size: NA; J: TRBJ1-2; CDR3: CAEGQGFYGYTF; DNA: TGTGCCGAAGGGCAGGGATTTTATGGCTACACCTTC
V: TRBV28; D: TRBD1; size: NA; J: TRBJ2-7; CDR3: CASSFSVRGQGLYEQYF; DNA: TGTGCCAGCAGTTTCAGCGTTCGTGGACAGGGGCTCTACGAGCAGTACTTC
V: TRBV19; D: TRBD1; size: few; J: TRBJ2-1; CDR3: CASTRQGDTYNEQFF; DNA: TGTGCCAGCACCCGACAGGGGGACACCTACAATGAGCAGTTCTTC
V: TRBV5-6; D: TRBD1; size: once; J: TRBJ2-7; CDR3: CASSLVRGQGAYEQYF; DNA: TGTGCCAGCAGCTTGGTTAGGGGACAGGGGGCCTACGAGCAGTACTTC
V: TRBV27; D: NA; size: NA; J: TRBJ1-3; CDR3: CASSFRSSGNTIYF; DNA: TGTGCCAGCAGTTTCCGGTCCTCTGGAAACACCATATATTTT
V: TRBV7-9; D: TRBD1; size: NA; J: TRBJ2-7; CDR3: CASRSGTGGGEQYF; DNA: TGTGCCAGCAGATCCGGGACAGGGGGCGGCGAGCAGTACTTC
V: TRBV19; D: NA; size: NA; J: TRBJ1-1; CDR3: CASSIGALNTEAFF; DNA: TGTGCCAGTAGTATAGGGGCCTTAAACACTGAAGCTTTCTTT
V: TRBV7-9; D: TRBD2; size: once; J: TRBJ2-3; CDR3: CASSFSGSPTDTQYF; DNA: TGTGCCAGCAGCTTTAGCGGGAGTCCGACAGATACGCAGTATTTT
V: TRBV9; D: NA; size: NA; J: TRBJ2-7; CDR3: CASSVGATSAYEQYF; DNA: TGTGCCAGCAGCGTGGGCGCCACATCAGCCTACGAGCAGTACTTC
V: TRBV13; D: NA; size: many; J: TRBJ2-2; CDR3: CASRGSTGELFF; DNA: TGTGCCAGCAGGGGGAGCACCGGGGAGCTGTTTTTT
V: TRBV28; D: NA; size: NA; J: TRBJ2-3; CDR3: CASSFAGPGTDTQYF; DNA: TGTGCCAGCAGTTTCGCGGGACCGGGCACAGATACGCAGTATTTT
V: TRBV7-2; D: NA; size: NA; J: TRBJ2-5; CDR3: CASSLTYQETQYF; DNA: TGTGCCAGCAGCTTAACATACCAAGAGACCCAGTACTTC
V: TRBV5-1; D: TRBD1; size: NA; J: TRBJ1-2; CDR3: CASSSDRGLRGYTF; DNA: TGCGCCAGCAGCTCGGACAGGGGATTGAGAGGCTACACCTTC
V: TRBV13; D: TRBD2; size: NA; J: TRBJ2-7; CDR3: CASSLGSRSGIAYEQYF; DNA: TGTGCCAGCAGCTTGGGGTCCCGTAGCGGGATTGCCTACGAGCAGTACTTC
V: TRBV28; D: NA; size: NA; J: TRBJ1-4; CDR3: CASGLRMPTNEKLFF; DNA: TGTGCCAGCGGCCTTCGAATGCCAACTAATGAAAAACTGTTTTTT
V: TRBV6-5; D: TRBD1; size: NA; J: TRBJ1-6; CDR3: CASSSGDRAYNSPLHF; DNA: TGTGCCAGCAGTTCCGGGGACAGGGCCTATAATTCACCCCTCCACTTT
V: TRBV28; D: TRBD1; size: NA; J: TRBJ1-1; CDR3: CASSFRSDIPGQGVLGTEAFF; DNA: TGTGCCAGCAGTTTCCGTTCCGATATACCGGGACAGGGGGTGTTGGGCACTGAAGCTTTCTTT
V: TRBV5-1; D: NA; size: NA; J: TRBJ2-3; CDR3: CASSLASGTDTQYF; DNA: TGCGCCAGCAGCTTGGCAAGCGGCACAGATACGCAGTATTTT
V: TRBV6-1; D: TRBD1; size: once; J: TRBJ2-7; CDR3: CASRGGDRAYQEQYF; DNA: TGTGCCAGCAGGGGTGGGGACAGGGCCTATCAGGAGCAGTACTTC
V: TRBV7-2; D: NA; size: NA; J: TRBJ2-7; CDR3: CASSDPGLPSYEQYF; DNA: TGTGCCAGCAGCGATCCGGGACTCCCCTCCTACGAGCAGTACTTC
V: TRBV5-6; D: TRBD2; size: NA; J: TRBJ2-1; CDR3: CASSFTWGGRGNEQFF; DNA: TGTGCCAGCAGCTTCACATGGGGCGGGAGAGGTAATGAGCAGTTCTTC
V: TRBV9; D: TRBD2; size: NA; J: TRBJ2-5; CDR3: CASSVGLAGAGVLETQYF; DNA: TGTGCCAGCAGCGTAGGACTAGCGGGAGCGGGTGTCTTAGAGACCCAGTACTTC
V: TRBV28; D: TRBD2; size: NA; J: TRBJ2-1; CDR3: CASSLPGGRLQEQFF; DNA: TGTGCCAGCAGTTTACCGGGAGGCCGATTACAGGAGCAGTTCTTC
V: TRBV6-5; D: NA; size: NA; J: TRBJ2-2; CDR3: CAVRMGGMNTGELFF; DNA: TGTGCCGTAAGAATGGGGGGTATGAACACCGGGGAGCTGTTTTTT
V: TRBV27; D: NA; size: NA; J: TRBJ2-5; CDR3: CASRWGGGLGREETQYF; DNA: TGTGCCAGCAGATGGGGAGGGGGGTTAGGTCGAGAAGAGACCCAGTACTTC
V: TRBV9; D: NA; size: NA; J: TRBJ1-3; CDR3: CASSAGTAAGNTIYF; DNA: TGTGCCAGCAGCGCCGGGACTGCCGCTGGAAACACCATATATTTT
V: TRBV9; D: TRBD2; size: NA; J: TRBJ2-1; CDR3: CASSALAGANEQFF; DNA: TGTGCCAGCAGCGCCCTAGCGGGAGCTAATGAGCAGTTCTTC
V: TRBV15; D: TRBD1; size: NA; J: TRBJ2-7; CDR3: CATTRDRGYEQYF; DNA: TGTGCCACTACCCGGGACAGGGGATACGAGCAGTACTTC
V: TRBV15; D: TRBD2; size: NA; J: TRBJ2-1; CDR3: CATSRDGTSGAYNEQFF; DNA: TGTGCCACCAGCAGGGACGGGACTAGCGGGGCCTACAATGAGCAGTTCTTC
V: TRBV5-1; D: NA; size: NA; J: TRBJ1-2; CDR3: CASSLDLDKNYGYTF; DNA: TGCGCCAGCAGCTTGGATCTCGACAAGAACTATGGCTACACCTTC
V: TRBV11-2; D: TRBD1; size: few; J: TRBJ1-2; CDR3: CASSFDGTGSGYTF; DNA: TGTGCCAGCAGCTTCGACGGGACAGGGAGCGGCTACACCTTC
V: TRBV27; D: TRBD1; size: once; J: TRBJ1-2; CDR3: CASSYTGDYGYTF; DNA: TGTGCCAGCAGTTATACAGGGGACTATGGCTACACCTTC
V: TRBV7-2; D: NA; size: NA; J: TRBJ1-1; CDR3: CASSTMLTGANTEAFF; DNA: TGTGCCAGCAGCACGATGCTGACAGGAGCGAACACTGAAGCTTTCTTT
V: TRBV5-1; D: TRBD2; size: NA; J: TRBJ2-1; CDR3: CASTSGRDSYNEQFF; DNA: TGCGCCAGCACCAGCGGGAGGGATTCCTACAATGAGCAGTTCTTC
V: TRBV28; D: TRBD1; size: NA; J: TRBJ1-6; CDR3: CASSLGWDREESPLHF; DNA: TGTGCCAGCAGTTTAGGTTGGGACAGGGAAGAGTCACCCCTCCACTTT